The rows below give T cell receptor beta chains drawn from one sample of a study of blood T cell repertoires in COVID-19. Repertoires were generated with immunoSEQ multiplex PCR, while TCRdb's copy carries only in-frame clones and drops some. The sample lists 150,000 or so clones, about four fifths seen once, with 0.45% to 0.6% in the top ten. Sequenced: peripheral blood. These receptors came from a man between 60 and 75 years old with acute or convalescent COVID-19. Each CDR3 is given with its conserved first and last residue. A D gene is named only where the DNA matches it firmly. The listing skips clone size in some rows; elsewhere it reads once, few, many or a size class.

d_gene: TRBD2; abundance: .; j_gene: TRBJ2-1; v_gene: TRBV28; CDR3nt: TGTGCCAGCAGTTTAGAGTTCCTAGCGGGGGCCCCGCGGGATGAGCAGTTCTTC; CDR3aa: CASSLEFLAGAPRDEQFF
d_gene: TRBD1; abundance: .; j_gene: TRBJ2-1; v_gene: TRBV7-2; CDR3nt: TGTGCCAGCAGCTTAGCCCGGGGACAGTACAATGAGCAGTTCTTC; CDR3aa: CASSLARGQYNEQFF
d_gene: .; abundance: .; j_gene: TRBJ2-7; v_gene: TRBV14; CDR3nt: TGTGCCAGCAGCCAAGATGAGAACTCCTACGAGCAGTACTTC; CDR3aa: CASSQDENSYEQYF
d_gene: .; abundance: once; j_gene: TRBJ2-3; v_gene: TRBV15; CDR3nt: TGTGCCACCAGCAGAGAGGAGGGAGATACGCAGTATTTT; CDR3aa: CATSREEGDTQYF
d_gene: TRBD1; abundance: .; j_gene: TRBJ1-6; v_gene: TRBV5-6; CDR3nt: TGTGCCAGCAGCTATTTCGCCCGGGGACAGGGCTATTCACCCCTCCACTTT; CDR3aa: CASSYFARGQGYSPLHF
d_gene: TRBD2; abundance: .; j_gene: TRBJ2-2; v_gene: TRBV15; CDR3nt: TGTGCCACCAGCAGAGGGACCGGGACTAGCGACACCGGGGAGCTGTTTTTT; CDR3aa: CATSRGTGTSDTGELFF
d_gene: TRBD2; abundance: few; j_gene: TRBJ2-1; v_gene: TRBV7-2; CDR3nt: TGTGCCAGCAGCTCTATGCGACTAGCGGATTACAATGAGCAGTTCTTC; CDR3aa: CASSSMRLADYNEQFF
d_gene: TRBD2; abundance: .; j_gene: TRBJ2-1; v_gene: TRBV6-6; CDR3nt: TGTGCCAGCAGTCTTGGGACTATTTTCAATGAGCAGTTCTTC; CDR3aa: CASSLGTIFNEQFF
d_gene: TRBD2; abundance: .; j_gene: TRBJ2-3; v_gene: TRBV30; CDR3nt: TGTGCCTGGATGGGAGGGACCTCTAGAGATACGCAGTATTTT; CDR3aa: CAWMGGTSRDTQYF
d_gene: .; abundance: .; j_gene: TRBJ1-6; v_gene: TRBV3-1/TRBV3-2; CDR3nt: TGTCCTAACCCGGACGGGAATAATTCACCCCTCCACTTT; CDR3aa: CPNPDGNNSPLHF
d_gene: .; abundance: .; j_gene: TRBJ2-1; v_gene: TRBV5-6; CDR3nt: TGTGCCAGCAGCTTGGCCGGACTTGCCGAGCAGTTCTTC; CDR3aa: CASSLAGLAEQFF
d_gene: .; abundance: .; j_gene: TRBJ1-1; v_gene: TRBV6-2/TRBV6-3; CDR3nt: TGTGCCAGCAGTTATTTCCGCGGCACTGAAGCTTTCTTT; CDR3aa: CASSYFRGTEAFF
d_gene: TRBD1; abundance: once; j_gene: TRBJ2-3; v_gene: TRBV11-2; CDR3nt: TGTGCCAGCAGCCGGGACAGGGGAACAGATACGCAGTATTTT; CDR3aa: CASSRDRGTDTQYF
d_gene: .; abundance: .; j_gene: TRBJ2-5; v_gene: TRBV7-9; CDR3nt: TGTGCCAGCAGCCAATACAGGGTGGGAGAGACCCAGTACTTC; CDR3aa: CASSQYRVGETQYF
d_gene: TRBD1; abundance: .; j_gene: TRBJ2-3; v_gene: TRBV19; CDR3nt: TGTGCCAGTAGTACGTACAGGGGGCGAGTAGATACGCAGTATTTT; CDR3aa: CASSTYRGRVDTQYF
d_gene: TRBD2; abundance: .; j_gene: TRBJ2-3; v_gene: TRBV4-1; CDR3nt: TGCGCCAGCAGCCAAGGGTGGGCTAGCGGTAGCACAGATACGCAGTATTTT; CDR3aa: CASSQGWASGSTDTQYF
d_gene: .; abundance: .; j_gene: TRBJ1-4; v_gene: TRBV5-6; CDR3nt: TGTGCCAGCAGCTCCAAGGGGCCCTCTAATGAAAAACTGTTTTTT; CDR3aa: CASSSKGPSNEKLFF
d_gene: .; abundance: .; j_gene: TRBJ2-5; v_gene: TRBV3-1/TRBV3-2; CDR3nt: TGTGCCAGCAGCCAACGTTTTGAGACCCAGTACTTC; CDR3aa: CASSQRFETQYF
d_gene: TRBD1; abundance: .; j_gene: TRBJ2-5; v_gene: TRBV5-6; CDR3nt: TGTGCCAGCAGCTACAGGGGACAAGAGACCCAGTACTTC; CDR3aa: CASSYRGQETQYF
d_gene: .; abundance: .; j_gene: TRBJ2-7; v_gene: TRBV5-1; CDR3nt: TGCGCCAGCAGCTTGGGTTGGGGCTACGGCTCCGGCGAGCAGTACTTC; CDR3aa: CASSLGWGYGSGEQYF
d_gene: TRBD1; abundance: .; j_gene: TRBJ2-5; v_gene: TRBV28; CDR3nt: TGTGCCAGCAGTTCTCAGGACAGGGGAAAGGAGACCCAGTACTTC; CDR3aa: CASSSQDRGKETQYF
d_gene: .; abundance: .; j_gene: TRBJ2-7; v_gene: TRBV28; CDR3nt: TGTGCCAGCAGTTTGCTACAGAGCTCCTACGAGCAGTACTTC; CDR3aa: CASSLLQSSYEQYF
d_gene: .; abundance: .; j_gene: TRBJ1-6; v_gene: TRBV25-1; CDR3nt: TGTGCCAGCAGTGAACGAGCAGGGGTACAATCACCCCTCCACTTT; CDR3aa: CASSERAGVQSPLHF
d_gene: TRBD1; abundance: .; j_gene: TRBJ2-7; v_gene: TRBV5-6; CDR3nt: TGTGCCAGCAGCTTGACAGGGGCATACGAGCAGTACTTC; CDR3aa: CASSLTGAYEQYF
d_gene: .; abundance: .; j_gene: TRBJ1-4; v_gene: TRBV19; CDR3nt: TGTGCCAGTAACGGGGGGTCTAATGAAAAACTGTTTTTT; CDR3aa: CASNGGSNEKLFF
d_gene: .; abundance: .; j_gene: TRBJ2-2; v_gene: TRBV5-4; CDR3nt: TGTGCCAGCAGCTTGGCGGGAGTAAAAACCGGGGAGCTGTTTTTT; CDR3aa: CASSLAGVKTGELFF
d_gene: .; abundance: .; j_gene: TRBJ1-3; v_gene: TRBV2; CDR3nt: TGTGCCAGCAGGGAAGGACAGGGAAACACCATATATTTT; CDR3aa: CASREGQGNTIYF
d_gene: TRBD1; abundance: .; j_gene: TRBJ2-2; v_gene: TRBV9; CDR3nt: TGTGCCAGCAGCGTAGGACAGGGCACCGGGGAGCTGTTTTTT; CDR3aa: CASSVGQGTGELFF
d_gene: TRBD1; abundance: .; j_gene: TRBJ1-1; v_gene: TRBV19; CDR3nt: TGTGCCAGTAGTGACAGGGCGGCAGGCGTCACTGAAGCTTTCTTT; CDR3aa: CASSDRAAGVTEAFF
d_gene: TRBD1; abundance: .; j_gene: TRBJ1-6; v_gene: TRBV6-4; CDR3nt: TGTGCCAGCAGCCCGACAGGGTATAATTCACCCCTCCACTTT; CDR3aa: CASSPTGYNSPLHF
d_gene: TRBD1; abundance: .; j_gene: TRBJ1-2; v_gene: TRBV15; CDR3nt: TGTGCCACCAGCAGAGACGGACAGGGGGCGCGGGGCTACACCTTC; CDR3aa: CATSRDGQGARGYTF
d_gene: .; abundance: .; j_gene: TRBJ2-2; v_gene: TRBV6-2/TRBV6-3; CDR3nt: TGTGCCAGCAGCCCTTCTTGGGGGCAATGGAACACCGGGGAGCTGTTTTTT; CDR3aa: CASSPSWGQWNTGELFF
d_gene: .; abundance: few; j_gene: TRBJ1-5; v_gene: TRBV15; CDR3nt: TGTGCCACCAGCAGAGAAGCCAATCAGCCCCAGCATTTT; CDR3aa: CATSREANQPQHF
d_gene: TRBD1; abundance: .; j_gene: TRBJ1-1; v_gene: TRBV27; CDR3nt: TGTGCCAGCAGTACTCGACAGGGCACTGAAGCTTTCTTT; CDR3aa: CASSTRQGTEAFF
d_gene: .; abundance: once; j_gene: TRBJ1-2; v_gene: TRBV19; CDR3nt: TGTGCCAGTACTCGTAGCCAGGGACTTTATGGCTACACCTTC; CDR3aa: CASTRSQGLYGYTF
d_gene: TRBD2; abundance: many; j_gene: TRBJ2-1; v_gene: TRBV14; CDR3nt: TGTGCCAGCAGGTCGACTAGCGGGTCCTACAATGAGCAGTTCTTC; CDR3aa: CASRSTSGSYNEQFF
d_gene: .; abundance: .; j_gene: TRBJ2-1; v_gene: TRBV4-3; CDR3nt: TGCGCCAGCAGCCAAGAAGGGGCGCTGACCGGCTACAATGAGCAGTTCTTC; CDR3aa: CASSQEGALTGYNEQFF